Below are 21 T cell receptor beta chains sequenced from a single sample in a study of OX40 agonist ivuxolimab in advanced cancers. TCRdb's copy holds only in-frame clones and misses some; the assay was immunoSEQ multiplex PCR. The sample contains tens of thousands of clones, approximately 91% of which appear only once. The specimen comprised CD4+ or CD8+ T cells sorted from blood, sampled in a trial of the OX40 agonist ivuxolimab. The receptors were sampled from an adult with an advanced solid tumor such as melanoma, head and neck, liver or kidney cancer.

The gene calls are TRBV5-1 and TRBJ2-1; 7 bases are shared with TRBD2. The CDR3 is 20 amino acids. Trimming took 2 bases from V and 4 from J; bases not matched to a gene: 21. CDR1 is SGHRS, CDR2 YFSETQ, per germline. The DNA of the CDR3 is TGCGCCAGCAGCTTCATCAGGGACGGTTCGGGAGGACTACCTTACAATGAGCAGTTCTTC. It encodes CASSFIRDGSGGLPYNEQFF.

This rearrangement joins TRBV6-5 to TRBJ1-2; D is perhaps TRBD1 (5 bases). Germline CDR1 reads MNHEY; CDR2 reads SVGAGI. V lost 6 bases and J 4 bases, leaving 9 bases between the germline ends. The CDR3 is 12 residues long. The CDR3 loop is CASRTGVYGYTF. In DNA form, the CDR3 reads TGTGCCAGCAGGACGGGGGTCTATGGCTACACCTTC.

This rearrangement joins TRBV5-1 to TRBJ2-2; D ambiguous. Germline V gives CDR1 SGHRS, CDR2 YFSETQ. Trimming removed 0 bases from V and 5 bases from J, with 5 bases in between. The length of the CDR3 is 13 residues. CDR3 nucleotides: TGCGCCAGCAGCTTGGAGCCGACCGGGGAGCTGTTTTTT. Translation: CASSLEPTGELFF. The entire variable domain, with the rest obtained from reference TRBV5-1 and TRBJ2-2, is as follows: KAGVTQTPRYLIKTRGQQVTLSCSPISGHRSVSWYQQTPGQGLQFLFEYFSETQRNKGNFPGRFSGRQFSNSRSEMNVSTLELGDSALYLCASSLEPTGELFFGEGSRLTVL.

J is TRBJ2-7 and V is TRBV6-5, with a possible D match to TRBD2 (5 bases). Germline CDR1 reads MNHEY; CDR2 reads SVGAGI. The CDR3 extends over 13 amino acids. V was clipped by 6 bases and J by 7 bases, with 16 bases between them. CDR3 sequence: CASSVVRSGEQYF. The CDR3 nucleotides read TGTGCCAGCAGCGTCGTCAGGTCGGGGGAGCAGTACTTC.

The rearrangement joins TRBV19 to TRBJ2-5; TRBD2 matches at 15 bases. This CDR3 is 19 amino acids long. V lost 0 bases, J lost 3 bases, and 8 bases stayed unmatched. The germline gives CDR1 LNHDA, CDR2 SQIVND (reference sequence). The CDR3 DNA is TGTGCCAGTAGTATAGATCTATGGGGACTAGCGGGAGGTAAAGAGACCCAGTACTTC. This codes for CASSIDLWGLAGGKETQYF.

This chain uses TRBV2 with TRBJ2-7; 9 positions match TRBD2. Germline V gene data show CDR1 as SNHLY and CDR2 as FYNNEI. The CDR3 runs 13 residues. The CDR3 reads CAFQTSGSYEQYF. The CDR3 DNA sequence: TGTGCTTTCCAGACTAGCGGATCCTACGAGCAGTACTTC.

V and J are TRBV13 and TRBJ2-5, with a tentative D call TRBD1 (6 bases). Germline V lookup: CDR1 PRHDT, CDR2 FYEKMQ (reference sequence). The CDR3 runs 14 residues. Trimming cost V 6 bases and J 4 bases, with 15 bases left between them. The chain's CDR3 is CASSARGEGETQYF. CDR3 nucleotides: TGTGCCAGCAGTGCCAGGGGAGAGGGAGAGACCCAGTACTTC.

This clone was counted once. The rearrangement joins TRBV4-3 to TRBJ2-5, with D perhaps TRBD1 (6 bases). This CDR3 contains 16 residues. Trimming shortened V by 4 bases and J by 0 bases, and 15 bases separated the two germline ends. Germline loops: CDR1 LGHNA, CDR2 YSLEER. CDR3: CASSPEAGTYQETQYF. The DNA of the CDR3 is TGCGCCAGCAGCCCGGAAGCCGGGACATACCAAGAGACCCAGTACTTC.

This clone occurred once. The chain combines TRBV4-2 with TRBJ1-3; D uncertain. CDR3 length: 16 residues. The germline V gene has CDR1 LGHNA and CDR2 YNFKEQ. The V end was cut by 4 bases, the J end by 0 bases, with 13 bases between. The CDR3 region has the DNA TGTGCCAGCAGCCCTACAAGCAGTGACTCTGGAAACACCATATATTTT. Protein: CASSPTSSDSGNTIYF.

CDR3 sequence: CASSGGLAGGGETQYF. In DNA, the CDR3 is TGTGCCAGCAGTGGCGGACTAGCGGGAGGTGGTGAGACCCAGTACTTC. V usage is TRBV28 and J usage is TRBJ2-5, with TRBD2 matching 14 bases. CDR1 MDHEN and CDR2 SYDVKM come from the germline V gene. There are 16 residues in the CDR3. V was clipped by 5 bases and J by 5 bases; unmatched bases: 7.

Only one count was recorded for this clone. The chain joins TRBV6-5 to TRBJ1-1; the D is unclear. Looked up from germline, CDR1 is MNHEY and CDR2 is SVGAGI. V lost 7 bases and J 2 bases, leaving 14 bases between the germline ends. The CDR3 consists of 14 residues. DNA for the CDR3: TGTGCCAGCACCATACAGACCCTTAACACTGAAGCTTTCTTT. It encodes CASTIQTLNTEAFF.

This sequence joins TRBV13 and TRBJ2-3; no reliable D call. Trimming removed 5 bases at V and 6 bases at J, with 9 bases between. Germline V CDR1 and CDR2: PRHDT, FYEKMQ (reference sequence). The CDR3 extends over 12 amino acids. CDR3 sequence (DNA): TGTGCCAGCAGCGAATCGGAGGATACGCAGTATTTT. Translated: CASSESEDTQYF.

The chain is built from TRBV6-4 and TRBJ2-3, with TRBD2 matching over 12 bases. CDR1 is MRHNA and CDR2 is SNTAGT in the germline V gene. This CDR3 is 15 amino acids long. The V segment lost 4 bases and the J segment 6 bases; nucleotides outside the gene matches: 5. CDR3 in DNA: TGTGCCAGCAGTGCCGAGACTAGCGGGAGTGATACGCAGTATTTT. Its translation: CASSAETSGSDTQYF.

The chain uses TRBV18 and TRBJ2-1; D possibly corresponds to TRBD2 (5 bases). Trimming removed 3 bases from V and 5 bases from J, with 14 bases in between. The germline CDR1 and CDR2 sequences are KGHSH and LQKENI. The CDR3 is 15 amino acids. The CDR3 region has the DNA TGTGCCAGCTCACCCGCACCCGGAGGAGACAATGAGCAGTTCTTC. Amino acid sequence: CASSPAPGGDNEQFF.

CDR3 in DNA: TGTGCCAGCAGCTTTTTGGGACAGGGGATAGACGAGCAGTACTTC. Its protein is CASSFLGQGIDEQYF. This sequence joins TRBV11-1 and TRBJ2-7; 10 bases match TRBD1. The germline gives CDR1 SGHAT, CDR2 FQDESV (reference sequence). This CDR3 has 15 residues. With 3 bases clipped from V and 5 bases from J, the junction kept 7 bases outside the gene matches. Supplemented by reference TRBV11-1 and TRBJ2-7, the full variable domain reads EAEVAQSPRYKITEKSQAVAFWCDPISGHATLYWYRQILGQGPELLVQFQDESVVDDSQLPKDRFSAERLKGVDSTLKIQPAELGDSAMYLCASSFLGQGIDEQYFGPGTRLTVT.

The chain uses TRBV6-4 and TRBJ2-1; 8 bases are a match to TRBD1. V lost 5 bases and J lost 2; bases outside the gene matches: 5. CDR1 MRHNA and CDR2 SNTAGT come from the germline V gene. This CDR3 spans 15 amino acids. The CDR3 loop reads CASSLDRGAYNEQFF. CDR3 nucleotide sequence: TGTGCCAGCAGTTTAGACAGGGGAGCCTACAATGAGCAGTTCTTC.

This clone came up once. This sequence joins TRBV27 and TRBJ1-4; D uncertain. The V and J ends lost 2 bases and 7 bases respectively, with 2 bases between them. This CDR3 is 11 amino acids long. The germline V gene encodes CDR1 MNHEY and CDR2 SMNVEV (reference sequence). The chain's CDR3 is CASSLGEKLFF. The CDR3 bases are TGTGCCAGCAGTTTAGGTGAAAAACTGTTTTTT.

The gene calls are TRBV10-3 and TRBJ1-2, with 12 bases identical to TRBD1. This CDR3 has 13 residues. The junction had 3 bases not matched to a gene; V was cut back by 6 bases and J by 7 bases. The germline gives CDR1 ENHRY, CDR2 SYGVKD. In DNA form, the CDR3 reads TGTGCCATCAGCGGGACAGGGGGCCTTGGCTACACCTTC. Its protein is CAISGTGGLGYTF.

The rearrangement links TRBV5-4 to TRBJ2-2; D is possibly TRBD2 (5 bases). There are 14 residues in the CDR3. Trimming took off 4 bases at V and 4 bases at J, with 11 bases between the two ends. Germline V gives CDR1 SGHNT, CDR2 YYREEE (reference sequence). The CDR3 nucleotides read TGTGCCAGCAGCGCCCCTGAGGGCACCGGGGAGCTGTTTTTT. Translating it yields CASSAPEGTGELFF.

CDR3 nucleotide sequence: TGTGCCACCAGCCCTGCCAGGGGCTACGAGCAGTACTTC. This codes for CATSPARGYEQYF. The chain uses TRBV15 and TRBJ2-7, with a possible D match to TRBD1 (6 bases). V lost 5 bases to trimming and J lost 3 bases, with 11 bases between them. Germline loops: CDR1 LNHNV, CDR2 YYDKDF (reference sequence). The CDR3 totals 13 residues.

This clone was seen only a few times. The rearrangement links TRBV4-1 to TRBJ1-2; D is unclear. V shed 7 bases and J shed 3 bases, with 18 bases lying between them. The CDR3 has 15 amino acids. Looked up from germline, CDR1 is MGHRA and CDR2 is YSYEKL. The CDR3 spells CASNPSPGLDYGYTF. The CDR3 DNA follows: TGCGCCAGCAATCCCTCCCCGGGGTTGGACTATGGCTACACCTTC.